These 11 T cell receptor beta chains came from one sample sequenced in a study of Ad26.COV2.S vaccination and SARS-CoV-2 variants (dated by TCRdb to the early 2020s). The treatment or condition label on this specimen signifies: around 19 received Ad26.COV2.S at low or high dose, single or two shots; roughly five received placebo; per-sample allocation not given. For vaccine and placebo recipients, repertoires were sequenced using samples collected on day 63 after the first injection. The protocol used for the library was the immunoSEQ multiplex PCR assay. What TCRdb holds here is the immuneACCESS table cut down to in-frame rearrangements. Part of the clones is not present; checked against another copy, under half of the missing clones reflect an unresolved V gene, and the others are unexplained. Counted in this sample were 400,000 or so clones; approximately 91% of them appeared once. Under 4% of the sample goes to the ten largest clones.

The material was peripheral blood, obtained in a trial of Ad26.COV2.S vaccine versus placebo. These receptors were obtained from a person aged 18-60 years who received the Ad26.COV2.S COVID-19 vaccine or a placebo.

The chain joins TRBV18 to TRBJ1-2; 9 bases agree with TRBD1. Looked up from germline, CDR1 is KGHSH and CDR2 is LQKENI. V was pared by 3 bases and J by 3 bases, with 5 bases of the junction left unmatched. This CDR3 comprises 15 residues. For the CDR3, the DNA is TGTGCCAGCTCACCCTCGACAGGGGGAGACTATGGCTACACCTTC. Translated: CASSPSTGGDYGYTF.

The chain has TRBV13 and TRBJ1-2; TRBD1 matches at 8 bases. Per germline, CDR1 PRHDT and CDR2 FYEKMQ (reference sequence). The CDR3 sequence is 14 residues long. Trimming at V came to 2 bases and at J to 8 bases, leaving 7 bases not matched to a gene. DNA for the CDR3: TGTGCCAGCAGCTTAAAAGGGACAGGAGGGGGCTACACCTTC. This translates into CASSLKGTGGGYTF.

As DNA, the CDR3 is TGTGCCAGCAGCTATTCCCCAACACACACCGGGGAGCTGTTTTTT. It translates to CASSYSPTHTGELFF. The genes are TRBV7-2 and TRBJ2-2; D gene unclear. This CDR3 contains 15 residues. CDR1 is SGHTA, CDR2 FQGNSA, per germline. V gave up 4 bases and J gave up 3 bases, with 12 bases separating them.

This sequence joins TRBV6-4 and TRBJ1-6, with D unclear. V lost 3 bases and J lost 7, with 7 bases in between. This CDR3 has 13 residues. Germline CDR1 is MRHNA and CDR2 is SNTAGT. The CDR3: CASSETVNSPLHF. CDR3 nucleotide sequence: TGTGCCAGCAGTGAAACAGTAAATTCACCCCTCCACTTT.

The rearrangement joins TRBV28 to TRBJ1-1; no definite D call. The V end was cut by 2 bases, the J end by 3 bases, with 13 bases between. This CDR3 is 15 amino acids long. The germline V gene encodes CDR1 MDHEN and CDR2 SYDVKM. The CDR3: CASSLLRQLHTEAFF. The CDR3 DNA reads TGTGCCAGCAGTTTACTCCGCCAGCTGCACACTGAAGCTTTCTTT.

The chain combines TRBV12-3 or TRBV12-4 with TRBJ1-2; D is possibly TRBD1 (6 bases). CDR3 length: 13 amino acids. Trimming removed 8 bases from V and 8 bases from J, with 18 bases in between. The CDR3: CASRPTGFGGYTF. The CDR3 region has the DNA TGTGCCAGCCGACCAACAGGGTTCGGAGGCTACACCTTC.

This clone was seen a single time. The chain combines TRBV27 with TRBJ1-5; possible D gene TRBD1, 5 bases. CDR3 length equals 17 residues. The V gene's germline CDR1 is MNHEY and CDR2 SMNVEV (reference sequence). Trimming shortened V by 4 bases and J by 0 bases, and 16 bases separated the two germline ends. The CDR3 protein is CASSSRWGGNSNQPQHF. CDR3 DNA: TGTGCCAGCAGTTCCCGTTGGGGGGGGAATAGCAATCAGCCCCAGCATTTT.

The V gene is TRBV5-1, the J gene TRBJ1-2, with D unclear. CDR1 and CDR2 (germline): SGHRS, YFSETQ. V lost 0 bases to trimming and J lost 2 bases, with 5 bases between them. CDR3 length: 13 residues. This CDR3 is CASSLDDNYGYTF. In DNA, the CDR3 is TGCGCCAGCAGCTTGGACGACAACTATGGCTACACCTTC.

The rearrangement uses TRBV19 and TRBJ2-3; D ambiguous. From germline, CDR1 is LNHDA and CDR2 SQIVND (reference sequence). Trimming cost V 5 bases and J 4 bases, with 4 bases left between them. The CDR3 covers 11 residues. CDR3 nucleotide sequence: TGTGCCAGTAGTGTGGCAGATACGCAGTATTTT. This translates into CASSVADTQYF. The full variable domain, with the rest looked up from reference TRBV19 and TRBJ2-3, is DGGITQSPKYLFRKEGQNVTLSCEQNLNHDAMYWYRQDPGQGLRLIYYSQIVNDFQKGDIAEGYSVSREKKESFPLTVTSAQKNPTAFYLCASSVADTQYFGPGTRLTVL.

The chain joins TRBV7-8 to TRBJ2-6; D unresolved. The CDR3 is made up of 14 amino acids. V shed 7 bases and J shed 0 bases, with 7 bases lying between them. Germline loops: CDR1 SGHVS, CDR2 FQNEAQ. In DNA form, the CDR3 reads TGTGCCAGCACCTACGGCTCTGGGGCCAACGTCCTGACTTTC. This gives the protein CASTYGSGANVLTF.

This rearrangement joins TRBV19 to TRBJ2-7, with D unclear. This CDR3 comprises 13 residues. Per germline, CDR1 LNHDA and CDR2 SQIVND (reference sequence). Trimming stripped 5 bases from V and 4 bases from J, with 12 bases between. CDR3 in amino acids: CASSVGLLYEQYF. CDR3 DNA: TGTGCCAGTAGTGTGGGTCTCCTATACGAGCAGTACTTC.